The source of this TCR beta chain is a study of cytomegalovirus exposure and HLA in healthy donors. PCR involved 60 Vbeta and 13 Jbeta primers. Using immunoSEQ multiplex PCR, the repertoire was profiled, and TCRdb retains in-frame clones only, with some absent. The sample lists 100,000 to 150,000 clones, about 8.5% seen once, with 5.5% in the top ten. This CDR3 is 15 amino acids long. The germline V gene has CDR1 LGHNT and CDR2 FRNRAP. With regard to this clone: The junction shows a germline mismatch at one end, possibly a read error.

The specimen was PBMCs. This chain uses TRBV12-5 with TRBJ1-3, with 7 bases fitting TRBD1. The TCR was taken from a man between 35 and 55 years old in good health and CMV-seronegative. The CDR3 protein is CASGLGQYSGNTIYF. The CDR3, as DNA: TGTGCTAGTGGATTGGGACAGTACTCTGGAAACACCATATATTTT.